The 2 T cell receptor beta chains given below trace back to one sample, sequenced in a study of cytomegalovirus exposure and HLA in healthy donors. PCR was performed using 60 Vbeta and 13 Jbeta primers. Sequencing was performed with immunoSEQ multiplex PCR; in TCRdb, only in-frame clones are kept and a portion is missing. The table has some 200,000 clones, roughly 80% seen once; the top ten hold roughly 0.75%. Sequencing input: PBMCs. The receptors shown here come from a young woman in good health and CMV-seronegative.

V gene TRBV13 combines with J gene TRBJ1-1; the D is unclear. CDR1 PRHDT and CDR2 FYEKMQ come from the germline V gene (reference sequence). V lost 2 bases and J 3 bases, leaving 4 bases between the germline ends. The CDR3 has 12 amino acids. Here the CDR3 reads CASSLSDTEAFF. The DNA of the CDR3 is TGTGCCAGCAGCTTATCGGACACTGAAGCTTTCTTT. The variable domain in full, completed from reference TRBV13 and TRBJ1-1, reads AAGVIQSPRHLIKEKRETATLKCYPIPRHDTVYWYQQGPGQDPQFLISFYEKMQSDKGSIPDRFSAQQFSDYHSELNMSSLELGDSALYFCASSLSDTEAFFGQGTRLTVV.

The rearrangement uses TRBV5-3 and TRBJ1-2; 7 bases line up with TRBD1. TRBV5-3 is filed as an ORF, its function uncertain. With V trimmed by 6 bases and J by 2 bases, 7 bases remained unmatched. The CDR3 has 14 residues. In nucleotides, the CDR3 is TGTGCCAGAACCACGGGACAGATGAACTATGGCTACACCTTC. This sequence encodes CARTTGQMNYGYTF.